Given below is one TCR beta chain in context. V was clipped by 0 bases and J by 5 bases, with 19 bases between them. Germline V gene data show CDR1 as MNHNS and CDR2 as SASEGT. The CDR3 loop spans 17 amino acids. TCRdb's table, derived via immunoSEQ multiplex PCR, lists solely in-frame clones and lacks some. The data hold about 81,000 clones, with roughly four fifths observed a single time. The data are from a study of blood T cell repertoires in COVID-19. Sequencing was performed on peripheral blood. This receptor was obtained from a human donor in a cohort sampled during active COVID-19. The rearrangement links TRBV6-1 to TRBJ1-1; D perhaps matches TRBD1 (5 bases). CDR3 residues: CASSEAYNWRGGTEAFF. CDR3 DNA: TGTGCCAGCAGTGAAGCGTATAACTGGAGGGGAGGGACTGAAGCTTTCTTT.